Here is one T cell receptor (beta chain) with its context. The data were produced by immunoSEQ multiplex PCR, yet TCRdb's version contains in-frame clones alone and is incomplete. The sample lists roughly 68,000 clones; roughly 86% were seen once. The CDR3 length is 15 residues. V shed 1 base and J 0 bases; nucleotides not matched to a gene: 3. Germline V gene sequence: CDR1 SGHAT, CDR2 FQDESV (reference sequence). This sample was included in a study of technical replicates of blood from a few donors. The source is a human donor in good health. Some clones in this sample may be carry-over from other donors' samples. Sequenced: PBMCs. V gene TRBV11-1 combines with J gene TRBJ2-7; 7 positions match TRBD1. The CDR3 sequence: CASSLGTGISYEQYF. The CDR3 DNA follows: TGTGCCAGCAGCTTAGGGACAGGTATCTCCTACGAGCAGTACTTC.